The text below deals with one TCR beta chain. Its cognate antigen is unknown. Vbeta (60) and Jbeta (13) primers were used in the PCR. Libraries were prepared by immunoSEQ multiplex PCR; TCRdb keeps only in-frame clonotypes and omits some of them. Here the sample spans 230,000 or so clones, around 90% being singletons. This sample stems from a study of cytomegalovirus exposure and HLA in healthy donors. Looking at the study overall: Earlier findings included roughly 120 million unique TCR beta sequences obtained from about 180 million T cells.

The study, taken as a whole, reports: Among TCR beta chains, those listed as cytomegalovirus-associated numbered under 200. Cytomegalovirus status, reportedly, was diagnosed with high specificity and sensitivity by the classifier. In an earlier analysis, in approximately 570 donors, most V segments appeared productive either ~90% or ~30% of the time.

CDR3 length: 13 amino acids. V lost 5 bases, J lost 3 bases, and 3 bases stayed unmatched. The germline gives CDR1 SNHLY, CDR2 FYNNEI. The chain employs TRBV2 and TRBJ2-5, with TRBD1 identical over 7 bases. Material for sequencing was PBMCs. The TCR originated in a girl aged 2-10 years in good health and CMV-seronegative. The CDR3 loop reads CASSTGQKETQYF. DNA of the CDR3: TGTGCCAGCAGTACGGGACAGAAAGAGACCCAGTACTTC.